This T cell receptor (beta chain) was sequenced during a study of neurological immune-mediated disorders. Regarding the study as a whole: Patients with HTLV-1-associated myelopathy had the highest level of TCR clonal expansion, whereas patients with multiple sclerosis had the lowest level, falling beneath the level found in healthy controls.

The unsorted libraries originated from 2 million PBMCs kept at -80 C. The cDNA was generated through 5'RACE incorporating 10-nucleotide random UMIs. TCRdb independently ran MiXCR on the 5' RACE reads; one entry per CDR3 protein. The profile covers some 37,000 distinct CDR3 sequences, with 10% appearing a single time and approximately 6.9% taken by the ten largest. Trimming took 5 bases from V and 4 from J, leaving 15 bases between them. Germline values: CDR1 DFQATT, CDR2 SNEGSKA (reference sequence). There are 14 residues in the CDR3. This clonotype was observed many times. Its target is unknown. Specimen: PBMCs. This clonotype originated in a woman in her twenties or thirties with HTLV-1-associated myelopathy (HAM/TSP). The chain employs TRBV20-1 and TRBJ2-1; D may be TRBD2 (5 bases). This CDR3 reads CSAAPKTGYNEQFF. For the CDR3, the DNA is TGCAGTGCTGCCCCTAAGACGGGGTACAATGAGCAGTTCTTC.